The 7 T cell receptor beta chains below were found in one sample sequenced in a study of blood T cell repertoires in COVID-19 (dated by TCRdb to 2018 to 2020). Receptors were amplified or captured by the immunoSEQ multiplex PCR assay. TCRdb retrieved this table from immuneACCESS and kept in-frame rearrangements only. Not all clones are present; in checked studies, unresolved V genes account for under half, and no reason is known for the remainder. The sample records 70,000 or so clones, around 85% of which are singletons. Approximately 35% of the sample belongs to the ten largest clones. The source material was peripheral blood. The receptors were gathered from an elderly woman with active or convalescent COVID-19.

V is TRBV7-9 and J is TRBJ1-6, with TRBD1 matching 9 bases. The CDR3 runs 17 residues. The germline V gene has CDR1 SEHNR and CDR2 FQNEAQ (reference sequence). V lost 3 bases to trimming and J lost 1 base; unmatched junction nucleotides: 4. The CDR3 coding sequence is TGTGCCAGCAGCTTGGGGGACAGGGAATCCTATAATTCACCCCTCCACTTT. Residues: CASSLGDRESYNSPLHF.

The rearrangement uses TRBV5-5 and TRBJ2-3, with D possibly matching TRBD2 (6 bases). The V end lost 4 bases, the J end lost 1 base, and 16 bases lay between the germline ends. Germline CDR1 is SGHKS and CDR2 is YYEKEE (reference sequence). The CDR3 is 16 residues long. The CDR3 sequence: CASSPEGWGGTDTQYF. For the CDR3, the DNA is TGTGCCAGCAGCCCGGAAGGTTGGGGGGGCACAGATACGCAGTATTTT.

The V gene is TRBV7-6, the J gene TRBJ2-1, with a possible D match to TRBD1 (6 bases). CDR3 length equals 15 residues. The germline gives CDR1 SGHVS, CDR2 FNYEAQ. V was clipped by 3 bases and J by 4 bases, with 13 bases between them. The CDR3 spells CASSLDQGSYNEQFF. CDR3 in DNA: TGTGCCAGCAGCTTGGACCAGGGGTCGTACAATGAGCAGTTCTTC.

The CDR3 DNA reads TGTGCCAGCAGTTACGTCGGGGGGAACACCGGGGAGCTGTTTTTT. Translation: CASSYVGGNTGELFF. The chain recombines TRBV6-5 with TRBJ2-2, with D perhaps matching TRBD2 (6 bases). Trimming removed 2 bases from V and 1 base from J, with 8 bases in between. The CDR3 has 15 amino acids. Germline values: CDR1 MNHEY, CDR2 SVGAGI.

This chain uses TRBV7-2 with TRBJ1-4, with D uncertain. Germline-derived CDR1 and CDR2 are SGHTA and FQGNSA. V shed 5 bases and J shed 3 bases, with 4 bases lying between them. This CDR3 comprises 12 residues. The CDR3 here is CASSLSNEKLFF. The CDR3 DNA reads as TGTGCCAGCAGCCTCTCTAATGAAAAACTGTTTTTT. The full variable domain, in which reference TRBV7-2 and TRBJ1-4 provide the parts outside the CDR3, is GAGVSQSPSNKVTEKGKDVELRCDPISGHTALYWYRQSLGQGLEFLIYFQGNSAPDKSGLPSDRFSAERTGGSVSTLTIQRTQQEDSAVYLCASSLSNEKLFFGSGTQLSVL.

J is TRBJ2-3 and V is TRBV5-1, with TRBD2 identical over 9 bases. The length of the CDR3 is 16 residues. Per the germline V gene, CDR1 is SGHRS and CDR2 is YFSETQ. Trimming removed 0 bases from V and 4 bases from J; junction bases left unmatched: 6. The CDR3 protein is CASSLDGGGAADTQYF. CDR3 nucleotides: TGCGCCAGCAGCTTGGATGGCGGGGGGGCCGCAGATACGCAGTATTTT.

This chain links TRBV5-8 with TRBJ2-7; 7 positions agree with TRBD1. Per germline, CDR1 SGHTS and CDR2 YDEGEE. The CDR3 is 16 amino acids. The V segment lost 6 bases and the J segment 2 bases; nucleotides outside the gene matches: 14. CDR3 region: CASTLVTGTEAYEQYF. DNA of the CDR3: TGTGCCAGCACTCTCGTGACCGGGACAGAAGCCTACGAGCAGTACTTC.